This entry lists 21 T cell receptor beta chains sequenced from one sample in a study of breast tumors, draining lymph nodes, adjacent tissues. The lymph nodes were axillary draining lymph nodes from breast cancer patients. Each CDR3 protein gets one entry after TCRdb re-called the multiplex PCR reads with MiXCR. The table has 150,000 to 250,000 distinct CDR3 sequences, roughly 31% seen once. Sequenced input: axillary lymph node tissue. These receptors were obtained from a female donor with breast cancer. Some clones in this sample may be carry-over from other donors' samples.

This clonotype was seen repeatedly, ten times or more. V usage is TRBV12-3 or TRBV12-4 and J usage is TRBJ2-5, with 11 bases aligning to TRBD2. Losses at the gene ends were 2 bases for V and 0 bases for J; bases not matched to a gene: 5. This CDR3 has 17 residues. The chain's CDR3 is CASSLSRLAGNQETQYF. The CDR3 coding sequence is TGTGCCAGCAGTTTATCTAGACTAGCGGGGAACCAAGAGACCCAGTACTTC.

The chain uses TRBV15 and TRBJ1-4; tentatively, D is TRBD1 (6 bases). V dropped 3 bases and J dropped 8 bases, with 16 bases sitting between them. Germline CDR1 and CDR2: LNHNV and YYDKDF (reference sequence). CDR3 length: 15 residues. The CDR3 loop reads CATSRETGAEEKLFF. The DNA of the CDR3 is TGTGCCACCAGCAGGGAGACAGGCGCAGAAGAAAAACTGTTTTTT.

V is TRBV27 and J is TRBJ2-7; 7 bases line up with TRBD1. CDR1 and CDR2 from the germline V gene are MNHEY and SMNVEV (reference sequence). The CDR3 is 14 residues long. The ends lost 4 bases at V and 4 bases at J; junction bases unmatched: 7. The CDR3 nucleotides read TGTGCCAGCAGTTCGACAGGGAAAAGTTACGAGCAGTACTTC. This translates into CASSSTGKSYEQYF.

The CDR3 nucleotides are TGTGCCAGCAGTTATAGGATGGGGAGTGTTGAAGCTTTCTTT. It codes for CASSYRMGSVEAFF. The chain uses TRBV6-6 and TRBJ1-1; D is unclear. There are 14 residues in the CDR3. V lost 3 bases, J lost 7 bases, and 15 bases lay in between. Per the germline V gene, CDR1 is MNHNY and CDR2 is SVGAGI (reference sequence).

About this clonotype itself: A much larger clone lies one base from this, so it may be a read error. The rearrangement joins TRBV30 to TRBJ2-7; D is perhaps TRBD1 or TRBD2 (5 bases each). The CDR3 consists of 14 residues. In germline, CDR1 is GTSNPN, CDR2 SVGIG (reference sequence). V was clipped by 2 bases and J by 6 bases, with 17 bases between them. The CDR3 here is CAWSYGEGLGEQYF. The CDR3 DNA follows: TGTGCCTGGAGTTACGGAGAGGGGCTAGGCGAGCAGTACTTC. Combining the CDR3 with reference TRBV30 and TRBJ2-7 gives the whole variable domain SQTIHQWPATLVQPVGSPLSLECTVEGTSNPNLYWYRQAAGRGLQLLFYSVGIGQISSEVPQNLSASRPQDRQFILSSKKLLLSDSGFYLCAWSYGEGLGEQYFGPGTRLTVT.

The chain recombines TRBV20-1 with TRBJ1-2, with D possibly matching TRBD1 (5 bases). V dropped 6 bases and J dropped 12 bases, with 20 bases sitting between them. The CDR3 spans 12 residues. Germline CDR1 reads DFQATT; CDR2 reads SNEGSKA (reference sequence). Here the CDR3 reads CSASGWGEADTF. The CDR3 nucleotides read TGCAGTGCCTCAGGATGGGGCGAGGCGGACACCTTC.

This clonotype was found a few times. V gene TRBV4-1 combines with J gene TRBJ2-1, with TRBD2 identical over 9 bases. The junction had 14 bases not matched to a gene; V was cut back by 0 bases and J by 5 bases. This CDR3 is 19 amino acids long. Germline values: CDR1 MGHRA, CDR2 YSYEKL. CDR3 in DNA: TGCGCCAGCAGCCAAGATAGGGGGGGGCTAGCGGGACTTCACAATGAGCAGTTCTTC. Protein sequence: CASSQDRGGLAGLHNEQFF.

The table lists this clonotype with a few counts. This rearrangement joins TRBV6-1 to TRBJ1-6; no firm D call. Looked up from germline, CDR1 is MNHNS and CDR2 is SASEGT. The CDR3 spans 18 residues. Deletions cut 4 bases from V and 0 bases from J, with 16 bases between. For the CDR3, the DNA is TGTGCCAGCAGTGCTCGAGGACTCAAGAGCTCCTATAATTCACCCCTCCACTTT. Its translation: CASSARGLKSSYNSPLHF.

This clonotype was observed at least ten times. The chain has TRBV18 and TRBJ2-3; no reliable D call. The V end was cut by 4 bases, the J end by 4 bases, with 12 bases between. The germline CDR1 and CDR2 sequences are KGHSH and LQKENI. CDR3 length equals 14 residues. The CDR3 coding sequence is TGTGCCAGCTCACAACAGAACGAGGCAGATACGCAGTATTTT. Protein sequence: CASSQQNEADTQYF.

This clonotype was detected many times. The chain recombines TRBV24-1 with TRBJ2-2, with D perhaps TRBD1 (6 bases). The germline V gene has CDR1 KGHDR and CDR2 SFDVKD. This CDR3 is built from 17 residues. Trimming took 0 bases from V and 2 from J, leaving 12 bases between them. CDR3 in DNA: TGTGCCACCAGTGATTTGCACGCAGGGGCTAACACCGGGGAGCTGTTTTTT. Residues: CATSDLHAGANTGELFF.

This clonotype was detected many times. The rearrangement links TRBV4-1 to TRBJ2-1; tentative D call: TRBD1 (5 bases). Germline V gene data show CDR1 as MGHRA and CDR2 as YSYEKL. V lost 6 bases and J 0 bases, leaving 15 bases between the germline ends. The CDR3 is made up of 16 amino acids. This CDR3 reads CASSRPTVTSYNEQFF. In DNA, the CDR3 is TGCGCCAGCAGTCGCCCGACAGTTACCTCCTACAATGAGCAGTTCTTC.

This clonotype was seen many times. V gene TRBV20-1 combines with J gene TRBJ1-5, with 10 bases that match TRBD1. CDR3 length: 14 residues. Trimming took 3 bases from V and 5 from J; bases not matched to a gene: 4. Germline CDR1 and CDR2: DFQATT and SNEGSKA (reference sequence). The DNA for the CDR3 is TGCAGTGCTAGGACAGGGGGCGATTATCAGCCCCAGCATTTT. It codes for CSARTGGDYQPQHF.

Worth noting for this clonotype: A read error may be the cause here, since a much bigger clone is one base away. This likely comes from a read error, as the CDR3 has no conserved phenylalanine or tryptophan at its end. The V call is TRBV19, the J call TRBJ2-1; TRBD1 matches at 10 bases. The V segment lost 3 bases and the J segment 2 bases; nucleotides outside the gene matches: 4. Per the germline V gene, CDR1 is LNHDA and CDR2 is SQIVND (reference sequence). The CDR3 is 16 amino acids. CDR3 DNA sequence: TGTGCCAGTAGTATGCAGGGACAGGGGCCCTACAATGAGCAGTTCTCC. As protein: CASSMQGQGPYNEQFS.

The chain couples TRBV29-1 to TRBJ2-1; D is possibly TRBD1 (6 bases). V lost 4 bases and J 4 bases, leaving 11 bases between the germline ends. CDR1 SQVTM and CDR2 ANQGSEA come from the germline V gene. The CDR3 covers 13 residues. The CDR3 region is CSVADSRYNEQFF. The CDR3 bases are TGCAGCGTTGCGGACAGCCGATACAATGAGCAGTTCTTC.

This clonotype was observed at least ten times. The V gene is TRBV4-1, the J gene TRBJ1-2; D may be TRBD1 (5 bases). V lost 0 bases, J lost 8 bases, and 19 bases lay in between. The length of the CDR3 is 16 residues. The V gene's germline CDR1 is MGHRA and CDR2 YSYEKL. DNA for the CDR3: TGCGCCAGCAGCCAAGAAGGCGTCGCCACGCGGGGCGGCTACACCTTC. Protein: CASSQEGVATRGGYTF.

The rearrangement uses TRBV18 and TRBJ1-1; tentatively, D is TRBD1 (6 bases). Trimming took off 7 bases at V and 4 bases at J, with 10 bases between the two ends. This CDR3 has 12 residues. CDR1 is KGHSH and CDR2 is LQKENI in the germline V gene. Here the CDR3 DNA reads TGTGCCAGCTTGACAGGCGGCACTGAAGCTTTCTTT. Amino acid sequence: CASLTGGTEAFF. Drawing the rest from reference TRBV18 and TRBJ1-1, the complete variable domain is NAGVMQNPRHLVRRRGQEARLRCSPMKGHSHVYWYRQLPEEGLKFMVYLQKENIIDESGMPKERFSAEFPKEGPSILRIQQVVRGDSAAYFCASLTGGTEAFFGQGTRLTVV.

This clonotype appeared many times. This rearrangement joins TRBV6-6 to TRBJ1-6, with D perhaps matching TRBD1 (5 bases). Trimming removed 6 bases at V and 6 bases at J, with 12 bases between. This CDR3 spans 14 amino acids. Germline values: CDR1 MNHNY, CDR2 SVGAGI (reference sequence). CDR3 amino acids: CASSRDGLNSPLHF. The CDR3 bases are TGTGCCAGCAGCCGGGACGGCCTTAATTCACCCCTCCACTTT.

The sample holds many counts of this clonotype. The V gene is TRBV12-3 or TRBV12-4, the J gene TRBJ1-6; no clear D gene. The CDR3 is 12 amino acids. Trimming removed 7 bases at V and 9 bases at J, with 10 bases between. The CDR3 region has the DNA TGTGCCAGCACCCGCATTGGTTCACCCCTCCACTTT. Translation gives CASTRIGSPLHF.

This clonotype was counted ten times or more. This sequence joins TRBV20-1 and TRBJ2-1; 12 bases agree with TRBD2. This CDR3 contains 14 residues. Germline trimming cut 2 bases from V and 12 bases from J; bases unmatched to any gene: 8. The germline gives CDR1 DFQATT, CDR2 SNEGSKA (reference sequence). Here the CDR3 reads CSARSGLAGRRQFF. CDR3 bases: TGCAGTGCTAGATCCGGACTAGCGGGAAGAAGGCAGTTCTTC.

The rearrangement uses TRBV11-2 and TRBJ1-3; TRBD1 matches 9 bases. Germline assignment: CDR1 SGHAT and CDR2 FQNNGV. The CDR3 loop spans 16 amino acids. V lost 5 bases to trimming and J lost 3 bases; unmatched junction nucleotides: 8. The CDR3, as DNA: TGTGCCAGCAGCCGGGGACAGGGCCCCGGTGGAAACACCATATATTTT. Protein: CASSRGQGPGGNTIYF.

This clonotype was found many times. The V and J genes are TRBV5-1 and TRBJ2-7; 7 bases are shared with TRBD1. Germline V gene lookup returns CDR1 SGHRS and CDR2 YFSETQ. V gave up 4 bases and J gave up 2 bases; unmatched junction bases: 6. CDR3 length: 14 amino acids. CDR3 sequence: CASSRTGSAYEQYF. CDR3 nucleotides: TGCGCCAGCAGCAGGACAGGTTCGGCCTACGAGCAGTACTTC.